The T cell receptor (beta chain) described here comes from a study of early T cells in non-severe SARS-CoV-2 infection. The length of the CDR3 is 12 residues. The V gene's germline CDR1 is GTSNPN and CDR2 SVGIG (reference sequence). V lost 5 bases and J 5 bases, leaving 11 bases between the germline ends. TCRdb reprocessed the 5' RACE reads via MiXCR and lists one record per CDR3 protein. The sample yields 60,000 to 75,000 distinct CDR3 sequences, about 10% seen once. A note on this clonotype: A read error may be the cause here, since a much bigger clone is one base away.

V is TRBV30 and J is TRBJ2-3; unclear D gene. This TCR was recovered from an adult who was a healthcare worker with PCR-confirmed SARS-CoV-2 infection or an uninfected control (not recorded which). The specimen was whole blood. CDR3 DNA: TGTGCCTGGGAGGACCCGGGAGATACGCAGTATTTT. Translation: CAWEDPGDTQYF.